These T cell receptor beta chains were read from a single sample in a study of response to subunit inactivated influenza vaccine. One entry per CDR3 protein, called by TCRdb with MiXCR from the RT-PCR reads. The sample records roughly 540,000 distinct CDR3 sequences, under 30% being singletons. This sample was also put to use in a study of T cells expressing NK-cell markers.

The sequences come from CD4+ T cells sorted from PBMCs, collected 11 to 12 days after vaccination. The source is a man aged 45-65 years who received an inactivated influenza vaccine. Both conserved end residues are part of each CDR3. A D gene is named only where the DNA matches it firmly. A row's size may be missing; if present it is once, few, many or a size class.

13	-	once	TRBJ2-7	TRBV20-1	CSAERLPLGEQYF	TGCAGTGCCGAGAGACTACCTTTGGGCGAGCAGTACTTC
12	-	few	TRBJ1-4	TRBV2	CASRRDIEKLFF	TGTGCCAGCAGGCGGGACATTGAAAAACTGTTTTTT
15	TRBD1	-	TRBJ2-5	TRBV18	CASSSRGQNQETQYF	TGTGCCAGCTCTTCCCGGGGACAGAACCAAGAGACCCAGTACTTC
14	TRBD1	-	TRBJ1-2	TRBV28	CASTTGGSIYGYTF	TGTGCCAGCACCACAGGGGGCAGCATCTATGGCTACACCTTC
13	-	-	TRBJ2-3	TRBV12-3/TRBV12-4	CASSLLATDTQYF	TGTGCCAGCAGTTTACTGGCGACAGATACGCAGTATTTT
11	-	-	TRBJ1-1	TRBV12-3/TRBV12-4	CASSLRNEAFF	TGTGCCAGCAGTTTACGGAATGAAGCTTTCTTT
16	-	-	TRBJ1-4	TRBV7-9	CASSLGSLLVREKLFF	TGTGCCAGCAGCTTAGGGTCGCTCCTGGTTCGGGAAAAACTGTTTTTT
15	-	-	TRBJ2-7	TRBV9	CASSEGFGAFYEQYF	TGTGCCAGCAGCGAGGGCTTCGGAGCGTTCTACGAGCAGTACTTC
14	TRBD2	few	TRBJ2-7	TRBV20-1	CSARGTSGTYEQYF	TGCAGTGCTAGAGGGACTAGCGGGACCTACGAGCAGTACTTC
14	TRBD2	-	TRBJ2-1	TRBV5-1	CASSLRTSGNEQFF	TGCGCCAGCAGCCTACGGACTAGCGGCAATGAGCAGTTCTTC